This T cell receptor beta chain was found in a study of T cells in Graves' hyperthyroidism and ophthalmopathy. Study observations and caveats: For ophthalmopathy, model prediction preceded onset by a median about six months. Ophthalmopathy and stable hyperthyroidism were told apart by a 13 V-J model.

Using RNA transcripts as the source, TCR beta CDR3 regions were amplified. A set of HTBI primers served as the primers for a first-round RT-PCR of the TCR CDR3. From the multiplex PCR reads, TCRdb called clonotypes with MiXCR, one entry per CDR3 protein. Of about 420,000 distinct CDR3 sequences in the sample, around 14% are singletons; the top ten hold about 14%. This clonotype was recorded at least ten times. Its antigen is unidentified. Recently diagnosed hyperthyroidism of less than 2 months' duration affected patients aged 18 to 65. The diagnoses drew upon clinical symptoms, serum thyroxine and TRAb, thyroid ultrasound and orbital computed tomography. V shed 0 bases and J shed 9 bases, with 8 bases lying between them. This CDR3 is built from 12 residues. Germline assignment: CDR1 SEHNR and CDR2 FQNEAQ (reference sequence).

Sequencing was performed on blood. This clonotype was sampled from a woman in her late teens or twenties with Graves' hyperthyroidism. The chain couples TRBV7-9 to TRBJ1-1, with D uncertain. The CDR3 DNA follows: TGTGCCAGCAGCTTAGCGGGGTCAAAAGCTTTCTTT. This gives the protein CASSLAGSKAFF.